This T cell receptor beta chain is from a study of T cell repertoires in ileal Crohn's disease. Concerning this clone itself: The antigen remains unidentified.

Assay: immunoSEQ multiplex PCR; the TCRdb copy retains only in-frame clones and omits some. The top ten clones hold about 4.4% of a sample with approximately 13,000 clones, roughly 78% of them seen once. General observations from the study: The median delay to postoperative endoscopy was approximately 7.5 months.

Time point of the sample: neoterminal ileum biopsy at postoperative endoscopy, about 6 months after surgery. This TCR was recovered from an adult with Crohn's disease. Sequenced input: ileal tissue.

The CDR3 loop is CASSFSGAVTDTQYF. CDR3 DNA: TGCGCCAGCAGCTTTAGCGGGGCCGTCACAGATACGCAGTATTTT. The chain employs TRBV5-1 and TRBJ2-3, with 8 positions matching TRBD2. The J segment lost 2 bases and the V segment lost 2 bases, leaving 4 bases of the junction unmatched. Germline V gene lookup returns CDR1 SGHRS and CDR2 YFSETQ. The CDR3 covers 15 residues.